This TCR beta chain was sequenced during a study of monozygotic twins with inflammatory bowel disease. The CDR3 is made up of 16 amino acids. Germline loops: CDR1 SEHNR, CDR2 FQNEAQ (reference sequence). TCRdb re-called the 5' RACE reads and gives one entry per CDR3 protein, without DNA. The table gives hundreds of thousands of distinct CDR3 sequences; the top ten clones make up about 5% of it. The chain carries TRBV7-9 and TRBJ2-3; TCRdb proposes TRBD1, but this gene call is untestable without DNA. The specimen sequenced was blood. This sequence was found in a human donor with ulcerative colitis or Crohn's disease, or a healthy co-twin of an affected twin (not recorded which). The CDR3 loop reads CASRQGDRGLTDTQYF.